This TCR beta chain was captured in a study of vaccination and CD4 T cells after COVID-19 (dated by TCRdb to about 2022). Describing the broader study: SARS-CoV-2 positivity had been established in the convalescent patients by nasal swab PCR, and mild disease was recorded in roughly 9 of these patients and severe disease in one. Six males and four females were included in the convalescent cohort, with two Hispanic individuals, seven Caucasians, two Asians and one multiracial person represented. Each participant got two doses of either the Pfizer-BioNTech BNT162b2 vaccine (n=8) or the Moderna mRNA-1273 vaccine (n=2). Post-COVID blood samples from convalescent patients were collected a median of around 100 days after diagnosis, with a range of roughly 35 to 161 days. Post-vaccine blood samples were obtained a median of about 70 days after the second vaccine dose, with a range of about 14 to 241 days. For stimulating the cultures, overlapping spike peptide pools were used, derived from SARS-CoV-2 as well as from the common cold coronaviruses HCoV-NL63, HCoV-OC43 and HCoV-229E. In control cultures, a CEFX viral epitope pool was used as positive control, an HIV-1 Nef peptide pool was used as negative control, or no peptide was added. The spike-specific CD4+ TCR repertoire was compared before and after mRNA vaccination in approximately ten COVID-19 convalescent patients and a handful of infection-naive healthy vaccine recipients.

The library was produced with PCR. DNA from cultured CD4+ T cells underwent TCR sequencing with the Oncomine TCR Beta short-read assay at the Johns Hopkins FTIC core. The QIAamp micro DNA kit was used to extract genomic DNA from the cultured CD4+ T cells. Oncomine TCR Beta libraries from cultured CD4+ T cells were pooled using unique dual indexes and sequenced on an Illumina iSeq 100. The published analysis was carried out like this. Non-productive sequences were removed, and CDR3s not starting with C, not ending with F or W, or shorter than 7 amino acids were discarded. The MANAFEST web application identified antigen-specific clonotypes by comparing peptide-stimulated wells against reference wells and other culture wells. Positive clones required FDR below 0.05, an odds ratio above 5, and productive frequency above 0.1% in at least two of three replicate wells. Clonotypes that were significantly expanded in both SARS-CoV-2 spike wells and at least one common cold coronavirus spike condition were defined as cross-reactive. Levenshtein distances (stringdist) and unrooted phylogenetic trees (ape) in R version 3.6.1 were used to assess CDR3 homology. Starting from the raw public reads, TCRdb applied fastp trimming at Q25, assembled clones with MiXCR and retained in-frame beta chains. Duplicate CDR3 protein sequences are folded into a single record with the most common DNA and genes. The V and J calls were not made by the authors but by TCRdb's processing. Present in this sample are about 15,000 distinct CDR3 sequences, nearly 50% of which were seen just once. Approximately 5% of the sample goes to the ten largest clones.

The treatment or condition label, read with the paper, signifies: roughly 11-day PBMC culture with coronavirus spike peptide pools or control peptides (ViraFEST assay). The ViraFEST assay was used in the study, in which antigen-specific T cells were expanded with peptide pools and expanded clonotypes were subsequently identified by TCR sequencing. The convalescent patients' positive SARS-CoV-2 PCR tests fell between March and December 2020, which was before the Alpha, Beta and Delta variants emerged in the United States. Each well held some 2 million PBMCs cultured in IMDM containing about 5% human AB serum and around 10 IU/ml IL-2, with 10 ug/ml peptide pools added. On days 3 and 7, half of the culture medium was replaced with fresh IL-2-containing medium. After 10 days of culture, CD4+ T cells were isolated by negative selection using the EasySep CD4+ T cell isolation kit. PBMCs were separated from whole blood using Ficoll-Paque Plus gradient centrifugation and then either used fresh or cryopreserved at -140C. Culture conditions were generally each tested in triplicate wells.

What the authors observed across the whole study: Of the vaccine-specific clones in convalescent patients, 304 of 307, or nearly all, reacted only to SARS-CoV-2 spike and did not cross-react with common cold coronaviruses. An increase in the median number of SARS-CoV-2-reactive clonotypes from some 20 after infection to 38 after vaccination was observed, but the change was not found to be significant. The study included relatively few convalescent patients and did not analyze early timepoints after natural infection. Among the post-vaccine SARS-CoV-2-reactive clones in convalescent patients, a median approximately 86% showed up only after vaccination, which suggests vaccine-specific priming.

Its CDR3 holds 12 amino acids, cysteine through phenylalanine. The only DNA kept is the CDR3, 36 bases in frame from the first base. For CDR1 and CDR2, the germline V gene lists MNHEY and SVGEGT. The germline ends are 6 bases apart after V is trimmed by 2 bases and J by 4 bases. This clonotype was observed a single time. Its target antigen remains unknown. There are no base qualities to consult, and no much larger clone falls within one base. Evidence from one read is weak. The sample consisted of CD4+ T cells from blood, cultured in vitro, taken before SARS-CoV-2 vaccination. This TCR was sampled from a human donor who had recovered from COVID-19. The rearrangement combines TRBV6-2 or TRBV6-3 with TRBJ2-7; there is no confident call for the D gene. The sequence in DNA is TGTGCCAGCAGTTACGCGGCTTACGAGCAGTACTTC. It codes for CASSYAAYEQYF.